The clone carrying this T cell receptor (beta chain) was counted between two and nine times. Its antigen is unidentified. The germline V gene encodes CDR1 SGHTA and CDR2 FQGNSA. Trimming pared 5 bases from V and 3 bases from J, leaving 13 bases between. The CDR3 is 14 residues long. Sequence data for DNA of cultured CD4+ T cells were generated by the Oncomine TCR Beta short-read assay. TCRdb recomputed calls from the PCR reads with MiXCR, one row per CDR3 protein. In the table there are 6,100 or so distinct CDR3 sequences, 44% of which are singletons. The source of the sample is a study of vaccination and CD4 T cells after COVID-19. Turning to the study itself: For control cultures, the treatment was a CEFX pool, an HIV-1 Nef pool, or no peptide.

This sample's treatment: roughly 11-day PBMC culture with coronavirus spike peptide pools or control peptides (ViraFEST assay). Culture of fewer than 2.5 million PBMCs per well took place with roughly 10 IU/ml IL-2 and roughly 9.8 ug/ml peptide pools. Findings and limits, study-wide: Within the convalescent patients, a median roughly 87% of the SARS-CoV-2-reactive clones were ones that appeared only post-vaccination.

Sequences were obtained from CD4+ T cells from blood, cultured in vitro. This TCR came from a human donor who had recovered from COVID-19. This rearrangement joins TRBV7-2 to TRBJ2-5, with no clear D. Here the CDR3 reads CASSGRSPEETQYF. The CDR3 DNA follows: TGTGCCAGCAGCGGCCGCTCCCCGGAAGAGACCCAGTACTTC.